Below, 29 T cell receptor beta chains from the same sample are listed, as sequenced in a study of T cells in Graves' hyperthyroidism and ophthalmopathy. RNA transcripts gave rise to amplified TCR beta CDR3 regions. The primer set for the first-round RT-PCR of the TCR CDR3 was HTBI. TCRdb reprocessed the multiplex PCR reads with MiXCR, giving one entry per CDR3 protein. The data show over 550,000 distinct CDR3 sequences, around 15% seen once. The specimen sequenced was blood. These TCRs come from a woman in her late teens or twenties with Graves' hyperthyroidism.

This clonotype was seen ten or more times. The CDR3 loop is CASSLASGATFGYTF. The CDR3 region has the DNA TGTGCCAGCAGTTTGGCCTCAGGGGCAACCTTCGGCTACACCTTC. The chain is built from TRBV12-3 or TRBV12-4 and TRBJ1-2; the D gene is possibly TRBD1 (6 bases). The CDR3 spans 15 residues. V was clipped by 3 bases and J by 8 bases, with 19 bases between them.

Many counts were recorded for this clonotype. One end of the junction fails to match germline, which may point to a read error. This chain links TRBV7-2 with TRBJ2-5; 12 nucleotides agree with TRBD2. The CDR3 runs 17 residues. Germline V lookup: CDR1 SGHTA, CDR2 FQGNSA. CDR3 nucleotides: TGTGCCAGCAGCTTACCTCGGGGGACTAGCGGGCAAGGGACCCAGTACTTC. Translated: CASSLPRGTSGQGTQYF. The variable domain in full, completed from reference TRBV7-2 and TRBJ2-5, reads GAGVSQSPSNKVTEKGKDVELRCDPISGHTALYWYRQSLGQGLEFLIYFQGNSAPDKSGLPSDRFSAERTGGSVSTLTIQRTQQEDSAVYLCASSLPRGTSGQGTQYFGPGTRLLVL.

This clonotype was observed at least ten times. The chain joins TRBV6-1 to TRBJ1-5, with D maybe TRBD1 (6 bases). V dropped 6 bases and J dropped 2 bases, with 11 bases sitting between them. The CDR3 is 14 residues long. Looked up from germline, CDR1 is MNHNS and CDR2 is SASEGT. Here the CDR3 reads CASRRQVGNQPQHF. DNA of the CDR3: TGTGCCAGCAGAAGACAGGTAGGCAATCAGCCCCAGCATTTT.

The CDR3 DNA reads TGTGCCAGCAGTCCACTAGCGGGGCCATCCACAGATACGCAGTATTTT. Residues: CASSPLAGPSTDTQYF. J is TRBJ2-3 and V is TRBV6-1; 10 bases are a match to TRBD2. The CDR3 has 16 amino acids. Germline values: CDR1 MNHNS, CDR2 SASEGT. With V trimmed by 5 bases and J by 2 bases, 7 bases remained unmatched.

The rearrangement uses TRBV10-2 and TRBJ2-3; 7 bases agree with TRBD2. V was pared by 7 bases and J by 4 bases, with 5 bases of the junction left unmatched. This CDR3 is 13 amino acids long. CDR1 is WSHSY, CDR2 SAAADI, per germline. The CDR3 region has the DNA TGCGCCAGCAATTGGCGGGAGTCAGATACGCAGTATTTT. It encodes CASNWRESDTQYF.

This clonotype showed up just a few times. The rearrangement links TRBV7-9 to TRBJ1-1; 8 bases agree with TRBD1. V lost 2 bases and J lost 6; bases outside the gene matches: 8. Germline values: CDR1 SEHNR, CDR2 FQNEAQ (reference sequence). The CDR3 consists of 15 residues. The CDR3 region has the DNA TGTGCCAGCAGCTTACTCCCCGACAGGGGCGCTGAAGCTTTCTTT. Translating gives CASSLLPDRGAEAFF.

The CDR3 protein is CASSRGLSTDTQYF. DNA of the CDR3: TGTGCCAGCAGCCGGGGCCTATCCACAGATACGCAGTATTTT. The V and J genes are TRBV7-2 and TRBJ2-3; D could derive from TRBD1 or TRBD2 (5 bases each). CDR3 size: 14 residues. The V end lost 5 bases, the J end lost 2 bases, and 11 bases lay between the germline ends. From germline, CDR1 is SGHTA and CDR2 FQGNSA.

This clonotype was counted at least ten times. V gene TRBV7-2 combines with J gene TRBJ1-6; tentative D call: TRBD1 (5 bases). The CDR3 covers 15 residues. CDR1 and CDR2 (germline): SGHTA, FQGNSA. Deletions cut 4 bases from V and 7 bases from J, with 14 bases between. The CDR3 nucleotides are TGTGCCAGCAGCTGGGGGACCTCGCGAAATTCACCCCTCCACTTT. This codes for CASSWGTSRNSPLHF.

This clonotype was picked up many times. This chain connects TRBV20-1 to TRBJ2-7, with unresolved D. Germline CDR1 is DFQATT and CDR2 is SNEGSKA (reference sequence). Trimming took 4 bases from V and 4 from J, leaving 14 bases between them. The CDR3 spans 13 residues. CDR3: CSAIGPRTYEQYF. The CDR3 nucleotides read TGCAGTGCTATTGGTCCCCGAACTTACGAGCAGTACTTC.

This clonotype was detected ten times or more. The chain is built from TRBV27 and TRBJ2-1, with 13 bases fitting TRBD2. The trim removed 4 bases at V and 5 bases at J, leaving 5 bases unmatched. Germline CDR1 MNHEY, CDR2 SMNVEV (reference sequence). This CDR3 has 16 residues. The CDR3 sequence is CASSSPGTSGNNEQFF. The DNA of the CDR3 is TGTGCCAGCAGTTCCCCCGGGACTAGCGGGAACAATGAGCAGTTCTTC.

The chain joins TRBV7-2 to TRBJ2-7, with unresolved D. This CDR3 comprises 14 residues. The ends were cut back, 5 bases at V and 7 bases at J, with 18 bases in the middle. The germline gives CDR1 SGHTA, CDR2 FQGNSA. This chain's CDR3 is CASSLGSTDGEQYF. CDR3 DNA sequence: TGTGCCAGCAGCCTAGGTTCTACGGACGGTGAGCAGTACTTC.

This clonotype was counted many times. This rearrangement joins TRBV12-3 or TRBV12-4 to TRBJ1-2; no clear D. Trimming stripped 6 bases from V and 8 bases from J, with 19 bases between. The CDR3 extends over 14 amino acids. The CDR3 protein is CASSPQSDSTGYTF. In nucleotides, the CDR3 is TGTGCCAGCAGCCCTCAGTCCGACTCCACCGGCTACACCTTC.

This clonotype was seen repeatedly, ten times or more. The chain links TRBV28 to TRBJ1-5; D remains ambiguous. The V gene's germline CDR1 is MDHEN and CDR2 SYDVKM. The CDR3 length is 20 residues. Trimming removed 3 bases at V and 0 bases at J, with 24 bases between. DNA of the CDR3: TGTGCCAGCAGTTTTGGCGTGAGGGCCCCCCTGCGGGATAGCAATCAGCCCCAGCATTTT. This codes for CASSFGVRAPLRDSNQPQHF.

This clonotype occurred many times. This chain joins TRBV6-2 or TRBV6-3 and TRBJ2-3, with 8 bases matching TRBD1. The germline V gene encodes CDR1 MNHEY and CDR2 SVGEGT. The V and J ends lost 6 bases and 3 bases, in that order; junction bases with no gene match: 8. The CDR3 runs to 15 residues. CDR3 sequence reads: CASRTGQAGTDTQYF. In DNA, the CDR3 is TGTGCCAGCAGGACGGGACAGGCTGGTACAGATACGCAGTATTTT.

This clonotype came up many times. The chain employs TRBV5-4 and TRBJ2-5; TRBD1 matches 7 bases. Germline CDR1 is SGHNT and CDR2 is YYREEE (reference sequence). The J segment lost 2 bases and the V segment lost 4 bases, leaving 5 bases of the junction unmatched. The CDR3 extends over 14 amino acids. In nucleotides, the CDR3 is TGTGCCAGCAGCGGGGGACAGCAACAAGAGACCCAGTACTTC. Translating gives CASSGGQQQETQYF.

To note about this clonotype: One end of the junction is discordant with germline, which a read error may explain. The CDR3 DNA is TGTGTCAGCAGCCAAACAGGGCGGGGAAGCACAGATACGCAGTATTTT. Translating it yields CVSSQTGRGSTDTQYF. The V gene is TRBV7-2, the J gene TRBJ2-3; D is tentatively TRBD1 or TRBD2 (6 bases each). This CDR3 has 16 amino acids. Germline loops: CDR1 SGHTA, CDR2 FQGNSA.

The sample holds a few counts of this clonotype. V usage is TRBV5-5 and J usage is TRBJ1-1; the match to TRBD1 covers 7 bases. V dropped 4 bases and J dropped 7; count of bases not matched to a gene: 7. This CDR3 has 13 residues. The germline V gene encodes CDR1 SGHKS and CDR2 YYEKEE (reference sequence). CDR3 nucleotide sequence: TGTGCCAGCAGCGGCAACAGGGGAGGTGAAGCTTTCTTT. This encodes CASSGNRGGEAFF.

This clonotype was seen repeatedly, ten times or more. In DNA, the CDR3 is TGTGCCAGCAGCCAGGGGGTCCTTCCCTACGAGCAGTACTTC. Its translation is CASSQGVLPYEQYF. This sequence joins TRBV3-1 and TRBJ2-7, with D tentatively TRBD1 or TRBD2 (5 bases each). Per the germline V gene, CDR1 is LGHDT and CDR2 is YNNKEL (reference sequence). The germline V and J ends were trimmed by 3 bases and 2 bases, with 11 bases remaining between them. This CDR3 is 14 amino acids long.

V and J are TRBV3-1 and TRBJ2-2, with D possibly being TRBD1 or TRBD2 (6 bases each). This CDR3 contains 15 residues. The germline gives CDR1 LGHDT, CDR2 YNNKEL (reference sequence). The germline V and J ends were trimmed by 7 bases and 0 bases, with 12 bases remaining between them. CDR3 nucleotides: TGTGCCAGCAACCTCGGGGGCCCGAACACCGGGGAGCTGTTTTTT. This sequence encodes CASNLGGPNTGELFF.

This clonotype was observed many times. The gene calls are TRBV11-1 and TRBJ2-3; a weak D match, TRBD2 (5 bases). Trimming removed 7 bases from V and 2 bases from J, with 13 bases in between. The CDR3 consists of 14 residues. Germline V lookup: CDR1 SGHAT, CDR2 FQDESV (reference sequence). The CDR3 DNA sequence: TGTGCCAGCACCACCCCGGGAACCACAGATACGCAGTATTTT. Residues: CASTTPGTTDTQYF.

This clonotype was seen at least ten times. The rearrangement links TRBV5-8 to TRBJ2-3, with 8 bases that match TRBD2. The CDR3 covers 15 residues. From germline, CDR1 is SGHTS and CDR2 YDEGEE. With 4 bases clipped from V and 1 base from J, the junction kept 5 bases outside the gene matches. The CDR3 sequence: CASSPTSARTDTQYF. The CDR3 DNA reads as TGTGCCAGCAGCCCGACTAGCGCACGCACAGATACGCAGTATTTT.

Ten or more counts support this clonotype. The chain is built from TRBV7-2 and TRBJ1-6; D call uncertain. The ends were cut back, 1 base at V and 11 bases at J, with 3 bases in the middle. The germline V gene has CDR1 SGHTA and CDR2 FQGNSA. The CDR3 is 11 amino acids. The CDR3 protein is CASSLGTPLHF. CDR3 sequence (DNA): TGTGCCAGCAGCTTAGGAACACCCCTCCACTTT.

This clonotype was observed at least ten times. The rearrangement joins TRBV20-1 to TRBJ2-7; weak D call: TRBD1 (6 bases). Germline V gene sequence: CDR1 DFQATT, CDR2 SNEGSKA (reference sequence). V lost 6 bases, J lost 4 bases, and 13 bases lay in between. CDR3 length: 12 residues. CDR3 coding DNA: TGCAGTGCGGGGGCCCTCGGTTACGAGCAGTACTTC. Translated: CSAGALGYEQYF.

The chain joins TRBV19 to TRBJ2-4, with TRBD1 identical over 9 bases. Germline V lookup: CDR1 LNHDA, CDR2 SQIVND (reference sequence). The CDR3 is 15 residues long. With 4 bases clipped from V and 8 bases from J, the junction kept 9 bases outside the gene matches. CDR3 in DNA: TGTGCCAGTAGTACCGCCGGGACAGGGTTGGACATTCAGTACTTC. This gives the protein CASSTAGTGLDIQYF.

This clonotype was seen repeatedly, ten times or more. The V and J genes are TRBV18 and TRBJ1-2; the D gene is possibly TRBD1 (5 bases). Trimming stripped 3 bases from V and 0 bases from J, with 11 bases between. The CDR3 has 15 amino acids. CDR1 is KGHSH and CDR2 is LQKENI in the germline V gene. The DNA of the CDR3 is TGTGCCAGCTCACCTGGGGCAGGGCCTAACTATGGCTACACCTTC. Translating gives CASSPGAGPNYGYTF.

The sample holds many counts of this clonotype. The rearrangement uses TRBV28 and TRBJ1-1; D is ambiguous. This CDR3 region has 16 residues. CDR1 and CDR2 (germline): MDHEN, SYDVKM. V was trimmed by 6 bases and J by 4 bases, leaving 21 bases between them. The CDR3, as DNA: TGTGCCAGCAGCCTTTTCCCGGGGAAGATGAGCACTGAAGCTTTCTTT. Amino acid sequence: CASSLFPGKMSTEAFF.

This clonotype showed up many times. The rearrangement uses TRBV3-1 and TRBJ2-7, with 8 positions matching TRBD1. This CDR3 is built from 17 residues. V lost 1 base to trimming and J lost 2 bases; unmatched junction nucleotides: 10. Germline values: CDR1 LGHDT, CDR2 YNNKEL (reference sequence). The CDR3 sequence: CASSQGAGTGLAYEQYF. The CDR3 coding sequence is TGTGCCAGCAGCCAAGGCGCCGGGACAGGACTCGCCTACGAGCAGTACTTC.

V and J are TRBV7-2 and TRBJ2-7, with a weak D call TRBD2 (5 bases). Trimming pared 1 base from V and 8 bases from J, leaving 15 bases between. This CDR3 region has 14 residues. Germline CDR1 reads SGHTA; CDR2 reads FQGNSA. The CDR3 reads CASSLDSKGEQQYF. The CDR3 DNA sequence: TGTGCCAGCAGCTTAGACAGTAAGGGAGAACAGCAGTACTTC.

This clonotype was counted many times. This chain uses TRBV6-2 or TRBV6-3 with TRBJ1-1; tentatively, D is TRBD1 (6 bases). The V gene lost 0 bases and the J gene lost 1 base, with 15 bases spanning the gap. Per germline, CDR1 MNHEY and CDR2 SVGEGT. CDR3 size: 17 residues. The CDR3 bases are TGTGCCAGCAGTTACTCTCAGGGGCTCCGCTCGAACACTGAAGCTTTCTTT. The encoded protein is CASSYSQGLRSNTEAFF.